The 24 T cell receptor beta chains listed next were all sequenced from one sample in a study of T cells in Graves' hyperthyroidism and ophthalmopathy (dated by TCRdb to about 2019). To prepare the library, multiplex PCR was applied. TCRdb records Illumina HiSeq 2000 as the sequencer. Amplification of TCR beta CDR3 regions was carried out from RNA transcripts. The TCR CDR3 was subjected to a first round of RT-PCR using the HTBI primer set and the Qiagen OneStep RT-PCR kit. TCRdb trimmed public reads at Q25 via fastp, called clones via MiXCR and kept in-frame beta chains. CDR3 protein sequences are deduplicated, and each keeps its most common genes and DNA. This sample comprises around 300,000 distinct CDR3 sequences, roughly an eighth of them detected only once. The top ten constitute around 8% of the sample. The sequenced material came from blood. These receptors were taken from a woman aged 40 to 49 with Graves' hyperthyroidism.

This clonotype was observed a handful of times. The J gene is TRBJ1-1, the V gene TRBV9; D gene unclear. Germline assignment: CDR1 SGDLS and CDR2 YYNGEE. The CDR3 length is 14 residues. The ends were cut back, 0 bases at V and 1 base at J, with 7 bases in the middle. As DNA, the CDR3 is TGTGCCAGCAGCGTAGATTCGGGGAACACTGAAGCTTTCTTT. Translating gives CASSVDSGNTEAFF.

This clonotype was seen at least ten times. The chain carries TRBV20-1 and TRBJ1-4, with 8 bases fitting TRBD1. This CDR3 has 13 amino acids. Germline V lookup: CDR1 DFQATT, CDR2 SNEGSKA (reference sequence). With V trimmed by 3 bases and J by 8 bases, 5 bases remained unmatched. The CDR3 coding sequence is TGCAGTGCTAGTACAGGGGGGGGCGAAAAACTGTTTTTT. This gives the protein CSASTGGGEKLFF.

This clonotype was recorded at least ten times. The chain joins TRBV2 to TRBJ1-4, with a tentative D call TRBD1 (6 bases). Trimming took 6 bases from V and 8 from J, leaving 16 bases between them. The CDR3 runs 14 residues. Per germline, CDR1 SNHLY and CDR2 FYNNEI. CDR3 amino acids: CASRVDRTDEKLFF. The CDR3 DNA follows: TGTGCCAGCAGGGTTGACAGGACCGACGAAAAACTGTTTTTT.

The table lists this clonotype with many counts. The chain uses TRBV12-3 or TRBV12-4 and TRBJ2-2; the match to TRBD1 covers 9 bases. J was trimmed by 7 bases and V by 3 bases; bases with no gene match: 0. This CDR3 contains 13 residues. This CDR3 reads CASSLDRGGELFF. As DNA, the CDR3 is TGTGCCAGCAGTTTGGACAGGGGCGGGGAGCTGTTTTTT.

This clonotype was seen at least ten times. V gene TRBV6-1 combines with J gene TRBJ1-1, with 7 bases matching TRBD1. This CDR3 comprises 14 residues. The ends lost 6 bases at V and 2 bases at J; junction bases unmatched: 6. The germline CDR1 and CDR2 sequences are MNHNS and SASEGT. The CDR3 loop reads CASRAGGTNTEAFF. CDR3 in DNA: TGTGCCAGCAGGGCAGGGGGGACAAACACTGAAGCTTTCTTT.

This clonotype was counted between two and nine times. The gene calls are TRBV15 and TRBJ1-3; 8 nucleotides match TRBD1. This CDR3 has 16 amino acids. Trimming removed 1 base from V and 1 base from J; junction bases left unmatched: 3. Germline V gives CDR1 LNHNV, CDR2 YYDKDF (reference sequence). For the CDR3, the DNA is TGTGCCACCAGCAGAGGTGACAGGGGATCTGGAAACACCATATATTTT. This encodes CATSRGDRGSGNTIYF.

This chain connects TRBV5-1 to TRBJ2-2, with D possibly being TRBD2 (6 bases). CDR3 length: 15 amino acids. Germline V gives CDR1 SGHRS, CDR2 YFSETQ. V was trimmed by 4 bases and J by 5 bases, leaving 15 bases between them. CDR3 DNA sequence: TGCGCCAGCAGCCCCACTGCGGGAACGACCGGGGAGCTGTTTTTT. It encodes CASSPTAGTTGELFF. Full variable domain (missing parts from reference TRBV5-1 and TRBJ2-2): KAGVTQTPRYLIKTRGQQVTLSCSPISGHRSVSWYQQTPGQGLQFLFEYFSETQRNKGNFPGRFSGRQFSNSRSEMNVSTLELGDSALYLCASSPTAGTTGELFFGEGSRLTVL.

The J gene is TRBJ2-7, the V gene TRBV6-2 or TRBV6-3; D is undetermined. The CDR3 has 13 amino acids. With 2 bases removed from V and 3 bases from J, the gap between germline ends came to 8 bases. CDR1 and CDR2 (germline): MNHEY, SVGEGT. CDR3 protein: CASSYRRNYEQYF. The CDR3 region has the DNA TGTGCCAGCAGTTACAGGCGGAACTACGAGCAGTACTTC.

This clonotype came up many times. The chain is built from TRBV3-1 and TRBJ2-5; no definite D call. V was shortened by 6 bases and J by 2 bases, with 16 bases between the two germline ends. Germline CDR1 is LGHDT and CDR2 is YNNKEL (reference sequence). The CDR3 runs 15 residues. Here the CDR3 reads CASSYRGFVQETQYF. CDR3 nucleotides: TGTGCCAGCAGTTACCGAGGTTTTGTACAAGAGACCCAGTACTTC.

This clonotype has a count of ten or more. V is TRBV6-1 and J is TRBJ1-5; maybe TRBD1 (5 bases). This CDR3 region has 13 residues. Trimming pared 8 bases from V and 0 bases from J, leaving 8 bases between. Germline V gene sequence: CDR1 MNHNS, CDR2 SASEGT. The CDR3 here is CASYRYSNQPQHF. CDR3 DNA sequence: TGTGCCAGCTACAGGTATAGCAATCAGCCCCAGCATTTT.

This clonotype was observed many times. V gene TRBV30 combines with J gene TRBJ1-2, with D possibly being TRBD1 (5 bases). V was cut by 0 bases and J by 8 bases, with 19 bases left in between. This CDR3 comprises 15 residues. Germline assignment: CDR1 GTSNPN and CDR2 SVGIG (reference sequence). The CDR3 nucleotides are TGTGCCTGGAGTGTAAGAGCTTCAGGGTCCGGGGGCTACACCTTC. As protein: CAWSVRASGSGGYTF. The variable domain in full, completed from reference TRBV30 and TRBJ1-2, reads SQTIHQWPATLVQPVGSPLSLECTVEGTSNPNLYWYRQAAGRGLQLLFYSVGIGQISSEVPQNLSASRPQDRQFILSSKKLLLSDSGFYLCAWSVRASGSGGYTFGSGTRLTVV.

The sample holds many counts of this clonotype. The chain joins TRBV28 to TRBJ1-6; TRBD1 agrees at 8 bases. The CDR3 sequence is 15 residues long. The germline CDR1 and CDR2 sequences are MDHEN and SYDVKM. The V and J ends lost 1 base and 8 bases, in that order; junction bases with no gene match: 4. CDR3 region: CASSLLSQGDSPLHF. The CDR3 bases are TGTGCCAGCAGTTTATTGTCACAGGGGGATTCACCCCTCCACTTT.

This CDR3 reads CASTTLAGGTHEQFF. The CDR3 DNA sequence: TGTGCCAGCACAACACTAGCGGGAGGTACCCATGAGCAGTTCTTC. The V gene is TRBV6-1, the J gene TRBJ2-1, with 12 bases that match TRBD2. Trimming took 7 bases from V and 8 from J; bases not matched to a gene: 9. Germline V CDR1 and CDR2: MNHNS, SASEGT. The CDR3 is 15 amino acids.

This clonotype was detected a few times. The gene calls are TRBV19 and TRBJ2-2; a possible D gene is TRBD1 (5 bases). Looked up from germline, CDR1 is LNHDA and CDR2 is SQIVND (reference sequence). The CDR3 length is 15 residues. V lost 3 bases, J lost 0 bases, and 8 bases lay in between. The CDR3, as DNA: TGTGCCAGTAGTATCAGGGCTACGAACACCGGGGAGCTGTTTTTT. Encoded protein: CASSIRATNTGELFF.

This clonotype was observed many times. This chain uses TRBV11-3 with TRBJ1-1; D might be TRBD1 (5 bases). Trimming took off 5 bases at V and 6 bases at J, with 19 bases between the two ends. This CDR3 contains 15 residues. Germline CDR1 is SGHNT and CDR2 is YENEEA. The CDR3 reads CASSAQGNGNPEAFF. Here the CDR3 DNA reads TGTGCCAGCAGCGCCCAGGGAAATGGGAATCCTGAAGCTTTCTTT.

This clonotype has at least ten counts. The V gene is TRBV15, the J gene TRBJ2-3, with D possibly matching TRBD1 (5 bases). V was pared by 0 bases and J by 1 base, with 8 bases between. The germline CDR1 and CDR2 sequences are LNHNV and YYDKDF (reference sequence). CDR3 size: 15 residues. CDR3 protein: CATSREGRGTDTQYF. In DNA, the CDR3 is TGTGCCACCAGCAGAGAGGGGCGCGGCACAGATACGCAGTATTTT.

In this sample, this clonotype turned up many times. The chain carries TRBV2 and TRBJ1-1; the D is unclear. V was pared by 6 bases and J by 2 bases, with 13 bases between. The CDR3 has 14 residues. CDR1 and CDR2 (germline): SNHLY, FYNNEI. CDR3 DNA sequence: TGTGCCAGCAGCCTAAGGGAGAGTAACACTGAAGCTTTCTTT. It encodes CASSLRESNTEAFF. Looking up the rest from reference TRBV2 and TRBJ1-1 gives the full variable domain: EPEVTQTPSHQVTQMGQEVILRCVPISNHLYFYWYRQILGQKVEFLVSFYNNEISEKSEIFDDQFSVERPDGSNFTLKIRSTKLEDSAMYFCASSLRESNTEAFFGQGTRLTVV.

This clonotype was counted at least ten times. The chain couples TRBV7-9 to TRBJ2-2; D gene unclear. This CDR3 spans 12 amino acids. Germline-derived CDR1 and CDR2 are SEHNR and FQNEAQ (reference sequence). V shed 1 base and J shed 9 bases, with 6 bases lying between them. The CDR3 protein is CASSLGGRELFF. CDR3 sequence (DNA): TGTGCCAGCAGCTTAGGCGGCAGGGAGCTGTTTTTT.

This clonotype was seen ten or more times. The chain has TRBV11-2 and TRBJ1-1; D is undetermined. The V gene's germline CDR1 is SGHAT and CDR2 FQNNGV. The CDR3 consists of 11 residues. Between the trimmed V and J ends, which lost 5 bases and 5 bases, there was a span of 6 bases. The CDR3 sequence is CASSPSTEAFF. The CDR3 DNA reads as TGTGCCAGCAGCCCATCTACTGAAGCTTTCTTT.

About this clonotype itself: A much larger clone lies one base from this, so it may be a read error. V is TRBV7-9 and J is TRBJ2-1, with unresolved D. Germline CDR1 reads SEHNR; CDR2 reads FQNEAQ (reference sequence). The CDR3 totals 15 residues. The chain's CDR3 is CASSSLAENYNERFF. The CDR3 bases are TGTGCCAGCAGCTCATTAGCCGAGAACTACAATGAGCGGTTCTTC.

This clonotype was counted at least ten times. This chain's CDR3 is CASSEAPEDGTGELFF. The CDR3 DNA is TGTGCCAGCAGTGAAGCGCCGGAGGACGGCACCGGGGAGCTGTTTTTT. The chain combines TRBV6-1 with TRBJ2-2; possibly TRBD2 for D (5 bases). This CDR3 has 16 residues. Germline assignment: CDR1 MNHNS and CDR2 SASEGT. V was trimmed by 0 bases and J by 4 bases, leaving 12 bases between them.

This clonotype showed up many times. The V gene is TRBV19, the J gene TRBJ2-1; D is undetermined. CDR1 is LNHDA, CDR2 SQIVND, per germline (reference sequence). The CDR3 sequence is 14 residues long. Deletions cut 9 bases from V and 6 bases from J, with 18 bases between. CDR3 protein: CASRSHYTVNEQFF. Written as DNA, the CDR3 is TGTGCCAGCCGATCCCATTACACCGTCAATGAGCAGTTCTTC.

This clonotype was found many times. The gene calls are TRBV24-1 and TRBJ1-5; a weak D match, TRBD1 (5 bases). This CDR3 is 14 amino acids long. V was trimmed by 5 bases and J by 4 bases, leaving 11 bases between them. The germline CDR1 and CDR2 sequences are KGHDR and SFDVKD. DNA for the CDR3: TGTGCCACCAGTGGGAGGGGTTCTAATCAGCCCCAGCATTTT. Its translation is CATSGRGSNQPQHF.

This clonotype was detected ten times or more. The chain links TRBV29-1 to TRBJ1-1, with TRBD1 matching 8 bases. Trimming at V came to 0 bases and at J to 1 base, leaving 7 bases not matched to a gene. This CDR3 has 16 amino acids. Germline assignment: CDR1 SQVTM and CDR2 ANQGSEA. CDR3: CSVEEGRGQGNTEAFF. CDR3 bases: TGCAGCGTTGAAGAGGGCAGGGGGCAGGGGAACACTGAAGCTTTCTTT.